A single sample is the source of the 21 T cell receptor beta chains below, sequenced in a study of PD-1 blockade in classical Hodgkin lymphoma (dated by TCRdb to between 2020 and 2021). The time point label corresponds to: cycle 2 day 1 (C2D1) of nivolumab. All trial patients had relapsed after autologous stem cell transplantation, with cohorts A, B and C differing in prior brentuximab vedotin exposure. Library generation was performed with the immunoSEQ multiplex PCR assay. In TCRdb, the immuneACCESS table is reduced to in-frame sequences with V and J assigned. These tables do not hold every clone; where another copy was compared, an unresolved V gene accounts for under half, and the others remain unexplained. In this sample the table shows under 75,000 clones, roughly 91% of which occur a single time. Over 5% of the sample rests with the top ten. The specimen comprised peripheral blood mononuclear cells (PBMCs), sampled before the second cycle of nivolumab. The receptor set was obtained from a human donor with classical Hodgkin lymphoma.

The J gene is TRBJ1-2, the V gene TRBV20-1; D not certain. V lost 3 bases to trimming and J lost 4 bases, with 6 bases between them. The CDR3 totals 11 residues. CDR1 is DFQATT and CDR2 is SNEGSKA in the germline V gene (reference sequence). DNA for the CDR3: TGCAGTGCTAGTCGGAGCTATGGCTACACCTTC. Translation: CSASRSYGYTF.

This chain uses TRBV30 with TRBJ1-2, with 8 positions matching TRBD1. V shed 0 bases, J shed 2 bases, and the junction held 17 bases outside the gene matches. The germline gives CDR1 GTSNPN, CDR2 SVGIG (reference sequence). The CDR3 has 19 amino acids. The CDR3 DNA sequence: TGTGCCTGGAGTGTACGCGCCACAGGCAGGGGGCATTACAACTATGGCTACACCTTC. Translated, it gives CAWSVRATGRGHYNYGYTF.

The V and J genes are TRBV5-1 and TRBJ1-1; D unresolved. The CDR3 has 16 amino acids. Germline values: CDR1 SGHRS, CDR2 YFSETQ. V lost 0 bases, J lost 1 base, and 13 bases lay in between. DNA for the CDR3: TGCGCCAGCAGCTTGGCCCCCTTTCGACCGAACACTGAAGCTTTCTTT. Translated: CASSLAPFRPNTEAFF. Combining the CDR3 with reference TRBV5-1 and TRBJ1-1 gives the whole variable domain KAGVTQTPRYLIKTRGQQVTLSCSPISGHRSVSWYQQTPGQGLQFLFEYFSETQRNKGNFPGRFSGRQFSNSRSEMNVSTLELGDSALYLCASSLAPFRPNTEAFFGQGTRLTVV.

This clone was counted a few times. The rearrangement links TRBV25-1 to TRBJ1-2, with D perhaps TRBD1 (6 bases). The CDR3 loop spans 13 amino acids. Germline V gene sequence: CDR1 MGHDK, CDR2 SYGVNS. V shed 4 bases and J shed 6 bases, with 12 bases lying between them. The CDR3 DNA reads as TGTGCCAGCAGTGTGGCAGGGGCGGATGGCTACACCTTC. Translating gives CASSVAGADGYTF.

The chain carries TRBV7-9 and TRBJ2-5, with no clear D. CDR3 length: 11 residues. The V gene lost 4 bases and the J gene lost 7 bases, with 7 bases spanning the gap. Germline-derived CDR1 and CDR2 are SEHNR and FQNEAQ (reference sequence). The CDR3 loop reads CASSSSGTQYF. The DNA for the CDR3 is TGTGCCAGCAGCTCCTCGGGGACCCAGTACTTC.

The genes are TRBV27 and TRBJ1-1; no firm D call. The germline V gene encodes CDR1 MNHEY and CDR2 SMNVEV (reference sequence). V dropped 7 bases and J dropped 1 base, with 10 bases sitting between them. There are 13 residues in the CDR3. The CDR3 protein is CASKEGRNTEAFF. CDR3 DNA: TGTGCCAGCAAAGAGGGTAGGAACACTGAAGCTTTCTTT.

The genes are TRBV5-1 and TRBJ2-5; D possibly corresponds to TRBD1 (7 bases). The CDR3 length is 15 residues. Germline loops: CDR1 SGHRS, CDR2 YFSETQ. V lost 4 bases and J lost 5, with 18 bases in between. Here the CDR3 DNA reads TGCGCCAGCAGCCCCGAGGGGGCGGGGCGGGAGACCCAGTACTTC. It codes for CASSPEGAGRETQYF.

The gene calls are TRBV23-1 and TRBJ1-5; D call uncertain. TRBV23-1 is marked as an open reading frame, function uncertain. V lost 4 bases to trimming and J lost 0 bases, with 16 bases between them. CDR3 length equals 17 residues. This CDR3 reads CASSPGRRLFSNQPQHF. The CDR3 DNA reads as TGCGCCAGCAGTCCGGGTAGGAGACTGTTTAGCAATCAGCCCCAGCATTTT.

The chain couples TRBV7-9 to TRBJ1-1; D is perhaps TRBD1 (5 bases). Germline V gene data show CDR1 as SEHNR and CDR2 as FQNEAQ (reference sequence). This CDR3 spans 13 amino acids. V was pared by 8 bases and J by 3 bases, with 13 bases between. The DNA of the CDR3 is TGTGCCAGCCTCCCCGACAGCTACACTGAAGCTTTCTTT. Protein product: CASLPDSYTEAFF.

The CDR3 loop is CASSATNNEQFF. CDR3 DNA: TGCGCCAGCAGCGCTACTAACAATGAGCAGTTCTTC. The chain has TRBV5-1 and TRBJ2-1; D gene ambiguous. Germline-derived CDR1 and CDR2 are SGHRS and YFSETQ. The length of the CDR3 is 12 residues. The ends were cut back, 4 bases at V and 5 bases at J, with 7 bases in the middle.

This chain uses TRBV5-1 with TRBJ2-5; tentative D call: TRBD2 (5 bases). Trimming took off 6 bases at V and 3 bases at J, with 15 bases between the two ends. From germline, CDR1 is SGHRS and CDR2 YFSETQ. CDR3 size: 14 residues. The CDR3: CASTQTRAEETQYF. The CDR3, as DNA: TGCGCCAGCACCCAAACTAGGGCGGAAGAGACCCAGTACTTC.

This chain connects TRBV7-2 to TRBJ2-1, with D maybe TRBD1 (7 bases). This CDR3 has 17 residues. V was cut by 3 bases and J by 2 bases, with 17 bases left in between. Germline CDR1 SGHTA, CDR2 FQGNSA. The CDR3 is CASSFGGQPLPYNEQFF. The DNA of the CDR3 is TGTGCCAGCAGCTTCGGGGGACAGCCCTTGCCCTACAATGAGCAGTTCTTC.

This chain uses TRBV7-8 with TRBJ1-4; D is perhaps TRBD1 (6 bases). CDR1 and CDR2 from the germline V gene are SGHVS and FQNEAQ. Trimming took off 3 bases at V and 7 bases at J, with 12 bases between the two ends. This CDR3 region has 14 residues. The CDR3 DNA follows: TGTGCCAGCAGCTTGCAGGGGAAAGGTGAAAAACTGTTTTTT. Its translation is CASSLQGKGEKLFF.

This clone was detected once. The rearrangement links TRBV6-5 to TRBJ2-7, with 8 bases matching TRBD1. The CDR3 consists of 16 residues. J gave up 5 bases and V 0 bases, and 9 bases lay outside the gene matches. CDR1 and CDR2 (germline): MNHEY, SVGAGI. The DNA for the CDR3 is TGTGCCAGCAGTTACTCCGGAACAGGGGGTGCCCACGAGCAGTACTTC. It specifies CASSYSGTGGAHEQYF.

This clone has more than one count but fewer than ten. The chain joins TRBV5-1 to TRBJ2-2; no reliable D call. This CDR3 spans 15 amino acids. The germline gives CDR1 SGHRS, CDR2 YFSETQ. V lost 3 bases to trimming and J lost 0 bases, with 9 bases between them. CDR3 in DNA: TGCGCCAGCAGCTCCCTGGGATCGAACACCGGGGAGCTGTTTTTT. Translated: CASSSLGSNTGELFF.

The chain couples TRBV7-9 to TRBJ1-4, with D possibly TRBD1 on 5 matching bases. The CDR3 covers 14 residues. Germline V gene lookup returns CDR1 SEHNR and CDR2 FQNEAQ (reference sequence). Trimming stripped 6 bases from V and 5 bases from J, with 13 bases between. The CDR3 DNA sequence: TGTGCCAGCAGAGAGTCGGCAGGGAATGAAAAACTGTTTTTT. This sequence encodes CASRESAGNEKLFF.

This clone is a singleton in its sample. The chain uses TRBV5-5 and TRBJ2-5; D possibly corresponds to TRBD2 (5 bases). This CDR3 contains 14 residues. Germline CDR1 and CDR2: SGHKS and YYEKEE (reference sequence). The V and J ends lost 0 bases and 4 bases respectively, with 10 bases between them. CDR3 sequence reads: CASSLATSGETQYF. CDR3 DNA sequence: TGTGCCAGCAGCTTGGCCACGAGCGGAGAGACCCAGTACTTC. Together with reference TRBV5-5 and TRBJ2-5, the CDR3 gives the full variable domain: DAGVTQSPTHLIKTRGQQVTLRCSPISGHKSVSWYQQVLGQGPQFIFQYYEKEERGRGNFPDRFSARQFPNYSSELNVNALLLGDSALYLCASSLATSGETQYFGPGTRLLVL.

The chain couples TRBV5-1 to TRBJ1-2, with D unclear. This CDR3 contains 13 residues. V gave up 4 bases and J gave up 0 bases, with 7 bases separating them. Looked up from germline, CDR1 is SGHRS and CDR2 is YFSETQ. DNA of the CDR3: TGCGCCAGCAGCAACCGAGCTAACTATGGCTACACCTTC. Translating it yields CASSNRANYGYTF. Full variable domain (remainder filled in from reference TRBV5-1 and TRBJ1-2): KAGVTQTPRYLIKTRGQQVTLSCSPISGHRSVSWYQQTPGQGLQFLFEYFSETQRNKGNFPGRFSGRQFSNSRSEMNVSTLELGDSALYLCASSNRANYGYTFGSGTRLTVV.

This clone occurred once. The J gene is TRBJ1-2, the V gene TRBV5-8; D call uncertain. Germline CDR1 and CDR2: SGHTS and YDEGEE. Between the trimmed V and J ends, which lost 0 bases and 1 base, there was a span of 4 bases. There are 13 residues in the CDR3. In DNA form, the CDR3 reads TGTGCCAGCAGCTTGGCGCTTAACTATGGCTACACCTTC. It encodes CASSLALNYGYTF. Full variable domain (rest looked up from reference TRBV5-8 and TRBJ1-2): EAGVTQSPTHLIKTRGQQATLRCSPISGHTSVYWYQQALGLGLQFLLWYDEGEERNRGNFPPRFSGRQFPNYSSELNVNALELEDSALYLCASSLALNYGYTFGSGTRLTVV.

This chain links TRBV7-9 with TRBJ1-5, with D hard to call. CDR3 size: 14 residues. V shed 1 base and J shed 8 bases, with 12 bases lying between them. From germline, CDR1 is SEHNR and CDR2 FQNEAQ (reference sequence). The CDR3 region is CASSLGAAVKPQHF. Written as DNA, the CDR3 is TGTGCCAGCAGCTTAGGGGCCGCGGTAAAGCCCCAGCATTTT.

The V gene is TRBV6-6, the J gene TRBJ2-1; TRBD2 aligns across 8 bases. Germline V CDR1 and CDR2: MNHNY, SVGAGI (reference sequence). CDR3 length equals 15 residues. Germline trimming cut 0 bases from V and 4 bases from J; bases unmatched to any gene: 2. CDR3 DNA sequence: TGTGCCAGCAGTTACTCGGCGGGGGGATACAATGAGCAGTTCTTC. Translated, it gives CASSYSAGGYNEQFF.